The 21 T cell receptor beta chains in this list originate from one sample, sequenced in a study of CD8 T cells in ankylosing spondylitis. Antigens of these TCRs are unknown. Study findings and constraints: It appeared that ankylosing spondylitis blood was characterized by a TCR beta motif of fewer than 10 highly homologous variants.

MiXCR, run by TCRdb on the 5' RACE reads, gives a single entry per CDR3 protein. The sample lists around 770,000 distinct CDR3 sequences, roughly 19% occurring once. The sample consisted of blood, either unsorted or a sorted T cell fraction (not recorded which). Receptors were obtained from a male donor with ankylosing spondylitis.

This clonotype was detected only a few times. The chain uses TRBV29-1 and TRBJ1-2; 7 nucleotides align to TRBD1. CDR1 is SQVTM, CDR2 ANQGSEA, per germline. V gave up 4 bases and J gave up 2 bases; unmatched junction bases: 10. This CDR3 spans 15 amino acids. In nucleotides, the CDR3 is TGCAGCGTTGTAGGCCTGACAGGGCGAAACTATGGCTACACCTTC. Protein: CSVVGLTGRNYGYTF. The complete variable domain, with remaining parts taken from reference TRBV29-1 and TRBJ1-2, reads SAVISQKPSRDICQRGTSLTIQCQVDSQVTMMFWYRQQPGQSLTLIATANQGSEATYESGFVIDKFPISRPNLTFSTLTVSNMSPEDSSIYLCSVVGLTGRNYGYTFGSGTRLTVV.

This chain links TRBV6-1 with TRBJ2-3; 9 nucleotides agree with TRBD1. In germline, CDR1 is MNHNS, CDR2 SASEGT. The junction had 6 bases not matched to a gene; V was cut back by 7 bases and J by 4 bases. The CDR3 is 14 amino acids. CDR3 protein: CASIDRGYADTQYF. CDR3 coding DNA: TGTGCCAGCATCGACAGGGGGTATGCAGATACGCAGTATTTT.

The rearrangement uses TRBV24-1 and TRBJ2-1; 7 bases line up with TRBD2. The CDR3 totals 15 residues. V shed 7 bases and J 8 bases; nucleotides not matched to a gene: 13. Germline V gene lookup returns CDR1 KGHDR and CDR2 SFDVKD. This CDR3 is CATRGTGGRRDEQFF. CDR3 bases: TGTGCCACCAGGGGGACTGGCGGGAGACGGGATGAGCAGTTCTTC.

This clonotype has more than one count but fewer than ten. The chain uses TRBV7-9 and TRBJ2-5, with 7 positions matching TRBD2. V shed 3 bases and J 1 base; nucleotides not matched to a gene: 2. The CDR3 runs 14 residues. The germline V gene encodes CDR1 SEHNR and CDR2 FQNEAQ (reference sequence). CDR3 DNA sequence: TGTGCCAGCAGCTTCTCTAGCGGCCAAGAGACCCAGTACTTC. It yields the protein CASSFSSGQETQYF. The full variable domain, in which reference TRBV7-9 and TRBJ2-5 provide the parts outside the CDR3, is DTGVSQNPRHKITKRGQNVTFRCDPISEHNRLYWYRQTLGQGPEFLTYFQNEAQLEKSRLLSDRFSAERPKGSFSTLEIQRTEQGDSAMYLCASSFSSGQETQYFGPGTRLLVL.

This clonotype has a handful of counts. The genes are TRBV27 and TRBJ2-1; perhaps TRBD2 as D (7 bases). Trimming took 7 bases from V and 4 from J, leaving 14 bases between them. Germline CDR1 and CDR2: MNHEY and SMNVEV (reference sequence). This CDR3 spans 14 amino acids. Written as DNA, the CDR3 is TGTGCCAGCACGAAGGGGGGGGGTTACAATGAGCAGTTCTTC. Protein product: CASTKGGGYNEQFF.

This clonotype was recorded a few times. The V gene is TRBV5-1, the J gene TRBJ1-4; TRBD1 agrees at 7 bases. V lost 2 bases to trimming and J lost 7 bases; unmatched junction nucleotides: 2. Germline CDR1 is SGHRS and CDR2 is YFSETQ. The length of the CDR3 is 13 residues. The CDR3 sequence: CASSFWTGEKLFF. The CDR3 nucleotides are TGCGCCAGCAGCTTCTGGACAGGTGAAAAACTGTTTTTT.

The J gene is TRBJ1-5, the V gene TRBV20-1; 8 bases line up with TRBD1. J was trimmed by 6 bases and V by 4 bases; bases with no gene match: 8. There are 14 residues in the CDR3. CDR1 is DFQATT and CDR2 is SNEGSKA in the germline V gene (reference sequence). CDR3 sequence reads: CSAKEGQGSQPQHF. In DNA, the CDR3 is TGCAGTGCTAAAGAAGGACAGGGCAGTCAGCCCCAGCATTTT.

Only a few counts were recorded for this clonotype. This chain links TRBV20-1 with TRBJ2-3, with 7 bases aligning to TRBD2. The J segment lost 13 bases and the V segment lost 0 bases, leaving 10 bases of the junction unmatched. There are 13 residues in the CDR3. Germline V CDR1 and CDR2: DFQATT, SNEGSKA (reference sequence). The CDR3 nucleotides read TGCAGTGCTAGAGATTCTCGGCGGGGGATCGAGTATTTT. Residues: CSARDSRRGIEYF.

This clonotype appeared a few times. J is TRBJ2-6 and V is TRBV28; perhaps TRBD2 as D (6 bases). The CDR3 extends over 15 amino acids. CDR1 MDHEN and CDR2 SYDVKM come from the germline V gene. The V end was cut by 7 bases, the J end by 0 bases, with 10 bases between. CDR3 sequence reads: CASTIGSSGANVLTF. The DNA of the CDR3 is TGTGCCAGCACCATCGGGAGCTCTGGGGCCAACGTCCTGACTTTC.

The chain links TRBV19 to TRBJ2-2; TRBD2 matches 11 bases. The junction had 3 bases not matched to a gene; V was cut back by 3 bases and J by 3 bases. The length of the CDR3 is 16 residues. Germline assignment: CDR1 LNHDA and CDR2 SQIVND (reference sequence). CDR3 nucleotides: TGTGCCAGTAGTATTCTAGCGGGGGGTTACACCGGGGAGCTGTTTTTT. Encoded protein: CASSILAGGYTGELFF.

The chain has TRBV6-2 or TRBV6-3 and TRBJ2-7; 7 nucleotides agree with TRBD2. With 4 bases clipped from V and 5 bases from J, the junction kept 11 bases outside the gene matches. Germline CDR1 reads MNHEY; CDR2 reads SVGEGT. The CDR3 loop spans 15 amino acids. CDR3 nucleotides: TGTGCCAGCAGTTTCAAAGGACTAGACGACGACGAGCAGTACTTC. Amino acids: CASSFKGLDDDEQYF.

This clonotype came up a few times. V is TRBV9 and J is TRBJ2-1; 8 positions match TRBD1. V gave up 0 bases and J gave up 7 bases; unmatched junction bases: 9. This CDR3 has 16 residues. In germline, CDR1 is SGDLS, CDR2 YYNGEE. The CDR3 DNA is TGTGCCAGCAGCGTAGTCGGAACAGGGGGGCAGAATGAGCAGTTCTTC. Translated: CASSVVGTGGQNEQFF.

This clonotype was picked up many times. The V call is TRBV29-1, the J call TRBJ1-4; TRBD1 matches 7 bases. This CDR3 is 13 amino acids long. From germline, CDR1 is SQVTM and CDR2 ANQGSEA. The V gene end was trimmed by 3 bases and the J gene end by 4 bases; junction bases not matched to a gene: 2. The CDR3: CSVETGLNEKLFF. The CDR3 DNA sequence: TGCAGCGTTGAGACAGGGCTTAATGAAAAACTGTTTTTT.

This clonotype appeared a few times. The CDR3: CASSPTTGTPGTEAFF. CDR3 nucleotide sequence: TGTGCCAGCAGCCCAACGACCGGGACCCCGGGCACTGAAGCTTTCTTT. The V and J genes are TRBV7-2 and TRBJ1-1; possible D gene TRBD1, 5 bases. The V gene's germline CDR1 is SGHTA and CDR2 FQGNSA. This CDR3 has 16 amino acids. V gave up 5 bases and J gave up 4 bases, with 20 bases separating them.

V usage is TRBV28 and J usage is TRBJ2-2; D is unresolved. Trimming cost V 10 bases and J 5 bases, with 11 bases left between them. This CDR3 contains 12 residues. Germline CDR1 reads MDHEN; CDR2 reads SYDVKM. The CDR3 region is CATFRATGELFF. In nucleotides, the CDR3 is TGTGCCACCTTTAGGGCTACCGGGGAGCTGTTTTTT.

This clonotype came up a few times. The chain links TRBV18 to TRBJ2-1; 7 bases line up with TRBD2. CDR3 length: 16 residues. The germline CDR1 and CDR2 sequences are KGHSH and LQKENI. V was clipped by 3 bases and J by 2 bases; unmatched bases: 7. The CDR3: CASSPPRAGAYNEQFF. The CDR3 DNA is TGTGCCAGCTCACCCCCTAGGGCGGGGGCCTACAATGAGCAGTTCTTC.

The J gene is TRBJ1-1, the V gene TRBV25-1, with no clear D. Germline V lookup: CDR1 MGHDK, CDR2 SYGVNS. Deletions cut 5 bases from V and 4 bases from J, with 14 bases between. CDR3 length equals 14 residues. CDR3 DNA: TGTGCCAGCAGTAGTCTCCCCAAGGGCACTGAAGCTTTCTTT. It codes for CASSSLPKGTEAFF.

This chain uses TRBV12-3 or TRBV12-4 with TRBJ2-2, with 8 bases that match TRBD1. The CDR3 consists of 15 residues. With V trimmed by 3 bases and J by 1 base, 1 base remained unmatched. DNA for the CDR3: TGTGCCAGCAGTTTTGGACAGGGGAACACCGGGGAGCTGTTTTTT. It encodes CASSFGQGNTGELFF.

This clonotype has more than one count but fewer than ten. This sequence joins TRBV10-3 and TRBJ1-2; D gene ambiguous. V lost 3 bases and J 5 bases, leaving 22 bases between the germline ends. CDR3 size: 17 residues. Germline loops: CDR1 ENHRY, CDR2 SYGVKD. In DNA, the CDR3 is TGTGCCATCAGTGACCCTGTCATGGTCCCCTTGGCGTATGGCTACACCTTC. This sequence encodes CAISDPVMVPLAYGYTF.

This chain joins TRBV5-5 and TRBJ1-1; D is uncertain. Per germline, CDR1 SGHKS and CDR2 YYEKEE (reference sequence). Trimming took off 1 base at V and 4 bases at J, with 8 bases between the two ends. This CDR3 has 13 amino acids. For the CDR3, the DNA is TGTGCCAGCAGCTTGTGGACCACCACTGAAGCTTTCTTT. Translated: CASSLWTTTEAFF.

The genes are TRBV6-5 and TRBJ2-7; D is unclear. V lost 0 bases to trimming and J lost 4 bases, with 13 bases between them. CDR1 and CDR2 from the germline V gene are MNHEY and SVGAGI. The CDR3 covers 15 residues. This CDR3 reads CASSYSTEPTYEQYF. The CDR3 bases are TGTGCCAGCAGTTACTCGACGGAACCTACTTACGAGCAGTACTTC.